What follows are 8 T cell receptor beta chains derived from one specimen sequenced in a study of T-cell reconstitution after alpha-beta-depleted transplantation in children. Researchers prepared the TCRbeta library using unique molecular identifiers, the study reports. MiXCR was run by TCRdb on the PCR reads, yielding one entry per CDR3 protein. The sample has about 48,000 distinct CDR3 sequences; over 4.5% are singletons. Sequenced here: PBMCs, mostly from graft donor cells, sampled 60 days after TCRalphabeta/CD19-depleted stem cell transplant. The receptors were gathered from a female patient between 2 and 15 years old who had a stem cell transplant for aplastic anemia, so the T cells may come from the graft donor.

This clonotype was detected many times. This sequence joins TRBV6-2 or TRBV6-3 and TRBJ1-1; D might be TRBD1 (6 bases). Germline V gives CDR1 MNHEY, CDR2 SVGEGT. The CDR3 has 17 residues. Trimming cost V 7 bases and J 5 bases, with 26 bases left between them. The CDR3 region has the DNA TGTGCCAGCATCAAAAGGTGGCAGGGGAGGTGGGAGACTGAAGCTTTCTTT. Encoded protein: CASIKRWQGRWETEAFF.

The chain uses TRBV18 and TRBJ1-1; weak D call: TRBD1 (6 bases). Germline CDR1 and CDR2: KGHSH and LQKENI. V was clipped by 1 base and J by 3 bases, with 21 bases between them. The CDR3 extends over 18 amino acids. The CDR3 reads CASSPRDIQRGYHTEAFF. In DNA form, the CDR3 reads TGTGCCAGCTCACCACGCGACATTCAGAGGGGGTATCACACTGAAGCTTTCTTT. Full variable domain (outside the CDR3, taken from reference TRBV18 and TRBJ1-1): NAGVMQNPRHLVRRRGQEARLRCSPMKGHSHVYWYRQLPEEGLKFMVYLQKENIIDESGMPKERFSAEFPKEGPSILRIQQVVRGDSAAYFCASSPRDIQRGYHTEAFFGQGTRLTVV.

The chain employs TRBV7-2 and TRBJ2-3; TRBD2 matches at 7 bases. CDR3 length: 16 amino acids. Germline-derived CDR1 and CDR2 are SGHTA and FQGNSA. V lost 2 bases and J lost 4; bases outside the gene matches: 9. The CDR3 loop is CASSLSRREFPDTQYF. The DNA for the CDR3 is TGTGCCAGCAGCTTATCTCGGCGGGAGTTTCCAGATACGCAGTATTTT.

Many counts were recorded for this clonotype. The chain links TRBV12-3 or TRBV12-4 to TRBJ1-3; D is undetermined. CDR3 size: 14 residues. With 3 bases removed from V and 3 bases from J, the gap between germline ends came to 9 bases. DNA for the CDR3: TGTGCCAGCAGTTTCGCGCTTGTTGGAAACACCATATATTTT. Translating gives CASSFALVGNTIYF.

In its sample, this clonotype was seen many times. The chain employs TRBV5-1 and TRBJ1-1; D might be TRBD1 (6 bases). Germline CDR1 and CDR2: SGHRS and YFSETQ. The V end lost 4 bases, the J end lost 0 bases, and 13 bases lay between the germline ends. The CDR3 runs 15 residues. The CDR3 region has the DNA TGCGCCAGCAGCCCCCGAGCAGGGGTGAACACTGAAGCTTTCTTT. Residues: CASSPRAGVNTEAFF.

This clonotype came up many times. The genes are TRBV7-8 and TRBJ2-3; 9 bases are shared with TRBD2. J lost 2 bases, V lost 8 bases, and 5 bases had no gene match. CDR1 SGHVS and CDR2 FQNEAQ come from the germline V gene. This CDR3 spans 14 amino acids. CDR3 loop: CASHRGGATDTQYF. The CDR3 DNA reads as TGTGCCAGCCACCGCGGGGGGGCCACAGATACGCAGTATTTT.

The rearrangement links TRBV9 to TRBJ2-1, with 10 bases lining up with TRBD2. V trimming: 3 bases; J trimming: 3 bases; junction bases outside the gene matches: 12. Germline V gives CDR1 SGDLS, CDR2 YYNGEE. This CDR3 has 18 residues. CDR3 region: CASSALPGASGSYNEQFF. CDR3 coding DNA: TGTGCCAGCAGCGCCCTTCCGGGAGCTAGCGGGAGCTACAATGAGCAGTTCTTC.

This clonotype has just a few counts. This sequence joins TRBV7-3 and TRBJ2-1, with D possibly being TRBD1 (5 bases). This CDR3 spans 13 amino acids. Germline V gene data show CDR1 as SGHTA and CDR2 as FQGTGA. Deletions cut 7 bases from V and 2 bases from J, with 9 bases between. CDR3 region: CASNDSPYNEQFF. For the CDR3, the DNA is TGTGCCAGCAACGACAGTCCCTACAATGAGCAGTTCTTC. The full variable domain, with the rest looked up from reference TRBV7-3 and TRBJ2-1, is GAGVSQTPSNKVTEKGKYVELRCDPISGHTALYWYRQSLGQGPEFLIYFQGTGAADDSGLPNDRFFAVRPEGSVSTLKIQRTERGDSAVYLCASNDSPYNEQFFGPGTRLTVL.